The T cell receptor (beta chain) described here comes from a study of shared clonotypes between healthy human individuals. In the study overall: In total, the donors were a couple of women and three men aged 18 to 49.

The authors sequenced unsorted PBMC DNA on ten immunoSEQ deep assay plates. Clones were sequenced by immunoSEQ multiplex PCR, and TCRdb holds only the in-frame ones, with some missing. The sample yields 450,000 to 600,000 clones, roughly 85% seen once. When samples were unsorted, approximately 90 million PBMCs were used for genomic DNA. Study findings and constraints: Measured sharing among donors was expected to vary with sequencing depth.

Notes on this clone: Its antigen is still unknown.

Germline loops: CDR1 WNHNN, CDR2 SYGVQD (reference sequence). The CDR3 is 16 amino acids. The trim removed 2 bases at V and 5 bases at J, leaving 6 bases unmatched. The genes are TRBV10-1 and TRBJ2-7; 13 bases fit TRBD2. The TCR originated in a woman aged 40-49 years in good health. Some clones in this sample may be carry-over from other donors' samples. The sample comprised PBMCs. CDR3 residues: CASSEETSGRINEQYF. CDR3 bases: TGCGCCAGCAGTGAGGAGACTAGCGGGAGGATCAACGAGCAGTACTTC.